The entry below describes one TCR beta chain. Its antigen remains unidentified. Data came from immunoSEQ multiplex PCR; TCRdb stores just in-frame clones and leaves some out. The sample has roughly 700,000 clones, roughly 90% seen once. CDR3 length: 12 residues. Germline V CDR1 and CDR2: LGHDT, YNNKEL (reference sequence). The V and J ends lost 4 bases and 8 bases respectively, with 8 bases between them. The sample is drawn from a study of Ad26.COV2.S vaccination and SARS-CoV-2 variants. Study details: A COV1001 Ad26.COV2.S trial-arm participant provided the sample. In the study, Ad26.COV2.S was injected intramuscularly once, or twice 56 days apart. Broader study findings: The authors reported substantial breadth in spike-specific CD8+ and CD4+ T cell responses after vaccination.

The treatment was: around 19 received Ad26.COV2.S at low or high dose, single or two shots; several received placebo; per-sample allocation not given. Material that was analyzed had been drawn on day 63 after the first vaccine or placebo injection. The chain is built from TRBV3-1 (or the pseudogene TRBV3-2) and TRBJ1-4; D call uncertain. This clonotype was obtained from a person aged 18 to 65 who received the Ad26.COV2.S COVID-19 vaccine or a placebo. Sequences were derived from peripheral blood, sampled in a trial of Ad26.COV2.S vaccine versus placebo. Here the CDR3 DNA reads TGTGCCAGCAGCCTCACGAGAGAAAAACTGTTTTTT. Amino acids: CASSLTREKLFF.